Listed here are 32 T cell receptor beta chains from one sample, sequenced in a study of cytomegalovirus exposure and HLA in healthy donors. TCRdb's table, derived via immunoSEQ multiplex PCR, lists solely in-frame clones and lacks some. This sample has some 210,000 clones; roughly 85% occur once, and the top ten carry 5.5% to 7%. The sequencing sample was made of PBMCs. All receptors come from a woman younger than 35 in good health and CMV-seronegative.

CDR3 sequence: CASSLFTSGRAYNEQFF. The CDR3 DNA reads as TGTGCCAGCAGCTTATTCACTAGCGGGAGAGCCTACAATGAGCAGTTCTTC. The V call is TRBV11-2, the J call TRBJ2-1, with 11 bases identical to TRBD2. The ends lost 2 bases at V and 2 bases at J; junction bases unmatched: 5. Germline values: CDR1 SGHAT, CDR2 FQNNGV. The CDR3 sequence is 17 residues long.

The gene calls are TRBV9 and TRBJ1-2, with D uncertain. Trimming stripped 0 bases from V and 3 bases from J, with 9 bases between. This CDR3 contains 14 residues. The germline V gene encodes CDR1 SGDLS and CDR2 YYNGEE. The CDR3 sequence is CASSVDEADYGYTF. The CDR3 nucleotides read TGTGCCAGCAGCGTAGATGAGGCGGACTATGGCTACACCTTC.

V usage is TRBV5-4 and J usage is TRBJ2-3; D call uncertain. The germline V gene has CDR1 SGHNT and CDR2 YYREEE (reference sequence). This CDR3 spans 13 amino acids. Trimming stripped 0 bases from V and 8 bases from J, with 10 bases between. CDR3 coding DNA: TGTGCCAGCAGCTTGGAAGGGAAACCTACGCAGTATTTT. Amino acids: CASSLEGKPTQYF.

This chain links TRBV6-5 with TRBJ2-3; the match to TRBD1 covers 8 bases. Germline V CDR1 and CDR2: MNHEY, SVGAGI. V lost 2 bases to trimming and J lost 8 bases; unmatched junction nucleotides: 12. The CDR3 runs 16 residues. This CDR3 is CASSYPTGVGAATQYF. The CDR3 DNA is TGTGCCAGCAGTTACCCGACAGGGGTTGGGGCCGCTACGCAGTATTTT.

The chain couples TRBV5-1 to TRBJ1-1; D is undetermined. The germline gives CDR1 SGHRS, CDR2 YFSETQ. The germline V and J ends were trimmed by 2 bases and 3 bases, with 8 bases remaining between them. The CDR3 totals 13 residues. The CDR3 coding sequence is TGCGCCAGCAGCTTTAACAGAGACACTGAAGCTTTCTTT. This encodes CASSFNRDTEAFF.

In nucleotides, the CDR3 is TGTGCCAGCAGTAAGGGGGCCACTGAAGCTTTCTTT. Translation gives CASSKGATEAFF. The J gene is TRBJ1-1, the V gene TRBV28, with 7 bases fitting TRBD1. CDR3 size: 12 residues. The ends lost 5 bases at V and 4 bases at J; junction bases unmatched: 1. From germline, CDR1 is MDHEN and CDR2 SYDVKM.

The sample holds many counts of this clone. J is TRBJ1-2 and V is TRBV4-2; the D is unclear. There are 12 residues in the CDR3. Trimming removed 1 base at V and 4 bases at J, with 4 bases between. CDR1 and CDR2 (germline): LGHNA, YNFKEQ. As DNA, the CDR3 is TGTGCCAGCAGCCAAGGGGTCTATGGCTACACCTTC. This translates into CASSQGVYGYTF.

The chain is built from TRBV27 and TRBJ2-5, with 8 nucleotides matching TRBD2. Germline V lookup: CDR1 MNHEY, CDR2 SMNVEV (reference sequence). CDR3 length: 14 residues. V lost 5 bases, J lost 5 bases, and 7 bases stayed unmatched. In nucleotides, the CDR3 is TGTGCCAGCAGTCCATTAGCGGGACGGGAGACCCAGTACTTC. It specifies CASSPLAGRETQYF.

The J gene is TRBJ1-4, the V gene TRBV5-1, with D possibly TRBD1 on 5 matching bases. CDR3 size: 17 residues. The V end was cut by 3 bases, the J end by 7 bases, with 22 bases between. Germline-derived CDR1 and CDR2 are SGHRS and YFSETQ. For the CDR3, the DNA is TGCGCCAGCAGCTCAGGGTTAACGGTCGGGTTGGCTGAAAAACTGTTTTTT. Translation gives CASSSGLTVGLAEKLFF.

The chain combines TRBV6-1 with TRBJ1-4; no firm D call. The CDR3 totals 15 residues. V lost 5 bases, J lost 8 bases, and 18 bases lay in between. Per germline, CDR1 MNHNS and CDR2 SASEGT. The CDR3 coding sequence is TGTGCCAGCAGTCCCCGTTGGGAGGGCTCGGAAAAACTGTTTTTT. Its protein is CASSPRWEGSEKLFF.

CDR3 DNA: TGTGCCAGCAGTGACAGGGCGAACACTGAAGCTTTCTTT. Translated: CASSDRANTEAFF. V is TRBV2 and J is TRBJ1-1; tentative D call: TRBD1 (5 bases). CDR3 size: 13 residues. V lost 3 bases and J 1 base, leaving 6 bases between the germline ends. The germline V gene has CDR1 SNHLY and CDR2 FYNNEI.

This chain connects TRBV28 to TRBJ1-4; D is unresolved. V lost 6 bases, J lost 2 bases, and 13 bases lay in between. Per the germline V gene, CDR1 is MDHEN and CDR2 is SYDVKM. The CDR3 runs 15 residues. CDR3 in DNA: TGTGCCAGCAGAGAAACCAGAGTGACTAATGAAAAACTGTTTTTT. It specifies CASRETRVTNEKLFF. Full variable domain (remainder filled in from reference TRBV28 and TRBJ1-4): DVKVTQSSRYLVKRTGEKVFLECVQDMDHENMFWYRQDPGLGLRLIYFSYDVKMKEKGDIPEGYSVSREKKERFSLILESASTNQTSMYLCASRETRVTNEKLFFGSGTQLSVL.

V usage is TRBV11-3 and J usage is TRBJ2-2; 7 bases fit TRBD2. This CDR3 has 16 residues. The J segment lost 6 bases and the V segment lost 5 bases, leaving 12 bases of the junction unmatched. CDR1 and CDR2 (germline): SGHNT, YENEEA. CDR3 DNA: TGTGCCAGCAGCCCCCGGGGAGGGTTAAAGGCCGGGGAGCTGTTTTTT. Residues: CASSPRGGLKAGELFF.

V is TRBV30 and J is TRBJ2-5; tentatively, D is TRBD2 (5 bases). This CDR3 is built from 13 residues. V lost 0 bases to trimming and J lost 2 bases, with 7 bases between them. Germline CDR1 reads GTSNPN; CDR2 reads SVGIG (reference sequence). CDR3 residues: CAWSVWEQETQYF. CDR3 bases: TGTGCCTGGAGTGTATGGGAGCAAGAGACCCAGTACTTC.

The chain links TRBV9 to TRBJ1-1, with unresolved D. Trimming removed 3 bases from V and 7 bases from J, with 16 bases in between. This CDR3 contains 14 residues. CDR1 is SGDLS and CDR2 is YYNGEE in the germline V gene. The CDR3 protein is CASSARPLGDEAFF. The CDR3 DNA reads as TGTGCCAGCAGCGCCCGACCCCTGGGCGATGAAGCTTTCTTT.

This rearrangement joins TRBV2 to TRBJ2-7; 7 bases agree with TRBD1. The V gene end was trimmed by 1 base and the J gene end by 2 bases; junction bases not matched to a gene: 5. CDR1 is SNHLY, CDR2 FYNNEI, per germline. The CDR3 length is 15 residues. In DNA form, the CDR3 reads TGTGCCAGCAGTGAAGACAGGGGAATTCCCTACGAGCAGTACTTC. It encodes CASSEDRGIPYEQYF.

CDR3 DNA sequence: TGTGCCAGCAGCGTATTGGGGGGAATGAACACTGAAGCTTTCTTT. Its protein product is CASSVLGGMNTEAFF. The chain recombines TRBV9 with TRBJ1-1; the D gene is possibly TRBD1 (5 bases). V shed 1 base and J shed 0 bases, with 10 bases lying between them. The germline V gene has CDR1 SGDLS and CDR2 YYNGEE. The CDR3 has 15 amino acids.

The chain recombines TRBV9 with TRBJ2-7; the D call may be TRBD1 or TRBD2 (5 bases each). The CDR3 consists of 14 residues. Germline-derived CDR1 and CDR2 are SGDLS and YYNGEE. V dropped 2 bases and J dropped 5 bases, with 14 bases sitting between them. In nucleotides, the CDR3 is TGTGCCAGCAGCGTTGGGGGAGTGTCGGACGAGCAGTACTTC. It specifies CASSVGGVSDEQYF. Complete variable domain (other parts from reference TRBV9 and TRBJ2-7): DSGVTQTPKHLITATGQRVTLRCSPRSGDLSVYWYQQSLDQGLQFLIQYYNGEERAKGNILERFSAQQFPDLHSELNLSSLELGDSALYFCASSVGGVSDEQYFGPGTRLTVT.

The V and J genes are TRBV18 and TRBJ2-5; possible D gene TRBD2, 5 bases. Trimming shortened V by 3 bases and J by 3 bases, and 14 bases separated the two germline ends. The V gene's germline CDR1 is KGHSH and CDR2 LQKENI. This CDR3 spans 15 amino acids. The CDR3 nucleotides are TGTGCCAGCTCACCGTTACCCGGGGAAGAAGAGACCCAGTACTTC. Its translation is CASSPLPGEEETQYF.

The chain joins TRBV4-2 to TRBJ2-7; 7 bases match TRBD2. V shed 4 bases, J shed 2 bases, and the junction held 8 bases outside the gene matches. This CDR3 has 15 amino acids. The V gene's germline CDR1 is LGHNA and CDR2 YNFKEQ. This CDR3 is CASSLGGDSTYEQYF. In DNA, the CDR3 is TGTGCCAGCAGCCTGGGGGGGGACTCCACCTACGAGCAGTACTTC.

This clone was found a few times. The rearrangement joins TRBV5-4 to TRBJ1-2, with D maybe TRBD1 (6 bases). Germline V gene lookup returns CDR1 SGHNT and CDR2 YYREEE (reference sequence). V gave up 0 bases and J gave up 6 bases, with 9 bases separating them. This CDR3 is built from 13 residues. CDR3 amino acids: CASSLEQGDGYTF. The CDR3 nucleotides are TGTGCCAGCAGCTTGGAACAGGGTGATGGCTACACCTTC.

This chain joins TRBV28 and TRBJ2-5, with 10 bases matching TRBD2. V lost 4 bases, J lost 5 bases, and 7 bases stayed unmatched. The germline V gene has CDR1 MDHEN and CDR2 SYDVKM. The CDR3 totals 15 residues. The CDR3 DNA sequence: TGTGCCAGCAGTTCTTTAGCGGGAGGCGGGGAGACCCAGTACTTC. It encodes CASSSLAGGGETQYF.

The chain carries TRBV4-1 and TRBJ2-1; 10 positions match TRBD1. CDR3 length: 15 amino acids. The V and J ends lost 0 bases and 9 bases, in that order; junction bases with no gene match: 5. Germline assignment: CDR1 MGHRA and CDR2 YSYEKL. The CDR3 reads CASSQEGQGNPEQFF. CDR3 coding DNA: TGCGCCAGCAGCCAAGAGGGACAGGGGAATCCTGAGCAGTTCTTC.

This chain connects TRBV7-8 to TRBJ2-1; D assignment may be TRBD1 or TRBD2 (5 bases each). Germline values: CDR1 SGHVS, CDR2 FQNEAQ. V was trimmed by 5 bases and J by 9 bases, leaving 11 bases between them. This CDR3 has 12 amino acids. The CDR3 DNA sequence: TGTGCCAGCAGCCTCTTTGGGGGTGAGCAGTTCTTC. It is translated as CASSLFGGEQFF.

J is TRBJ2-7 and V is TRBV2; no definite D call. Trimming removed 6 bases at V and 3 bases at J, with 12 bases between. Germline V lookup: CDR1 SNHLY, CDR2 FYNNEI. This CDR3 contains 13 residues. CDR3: CASSPGASYEQYF. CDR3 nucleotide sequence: TGTGCCAGCAGCCCCGGTGCCAGCTACGAGCAGTACTTC.

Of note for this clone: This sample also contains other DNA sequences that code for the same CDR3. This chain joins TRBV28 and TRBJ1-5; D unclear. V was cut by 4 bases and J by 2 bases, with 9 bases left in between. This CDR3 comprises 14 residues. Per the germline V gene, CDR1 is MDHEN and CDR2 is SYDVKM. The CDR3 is CASSWEGGNQPQHF. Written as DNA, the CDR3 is TGTGCCAGCAGTTGGGAGGGAGGCAATCAGCCCCAGCATTTT.

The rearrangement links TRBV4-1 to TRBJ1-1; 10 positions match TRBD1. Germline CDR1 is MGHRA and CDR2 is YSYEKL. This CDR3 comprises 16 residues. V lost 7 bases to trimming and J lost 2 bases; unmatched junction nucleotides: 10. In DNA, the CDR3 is TGCGCCAGCACCAAACTCTCGACAGGGGGCAACACTGAAGCTTTCTTT. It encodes CASTKLSTGGNTEAFF.

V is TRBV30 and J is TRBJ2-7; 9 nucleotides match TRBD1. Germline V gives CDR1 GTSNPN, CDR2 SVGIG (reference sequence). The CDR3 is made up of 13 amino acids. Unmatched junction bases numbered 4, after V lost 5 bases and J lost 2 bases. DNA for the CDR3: TGTGCCTGGGGGACAGGGACAACCTACGAGCAGTACTTC. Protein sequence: CAWGTGTTYEQYF.

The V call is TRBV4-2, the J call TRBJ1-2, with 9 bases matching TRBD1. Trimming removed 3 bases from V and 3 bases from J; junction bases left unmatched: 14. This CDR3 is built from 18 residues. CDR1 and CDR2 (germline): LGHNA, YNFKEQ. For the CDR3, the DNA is TGTGCCAGCAGCCACCCGGGACAGGGTTTTCGTGAGGACTATGGCTACACCTTC. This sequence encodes CASSHPGQGFREDYGYTF.

DNA of the CDR3: TGTGCCAGCAGCGCCGAATTCGGGGCGTCAGGGTTGACCACTGAAGCTTTCTTT. It translates to CASSAEFGASGLTTEAFF. The gene calls are TRBV9 and TRBJ1-1, with D possibly matching TRBD1 (5 bases). The germline V gene encodes CDR1 SGDLS and CDR2 YYNGEE. The germline V and J ends were trimmed by 3 bases and 4 bases, with 25 bases remaining between them. The CDR3 runs 18 residues.

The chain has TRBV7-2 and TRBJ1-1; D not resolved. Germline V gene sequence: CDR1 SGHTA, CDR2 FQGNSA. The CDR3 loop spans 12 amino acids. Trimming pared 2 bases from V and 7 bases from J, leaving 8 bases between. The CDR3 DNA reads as TGTGCCAGCAGCTTAACTAGGGATGAAGCTTTCTTT. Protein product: CASSLTRDEAFF.

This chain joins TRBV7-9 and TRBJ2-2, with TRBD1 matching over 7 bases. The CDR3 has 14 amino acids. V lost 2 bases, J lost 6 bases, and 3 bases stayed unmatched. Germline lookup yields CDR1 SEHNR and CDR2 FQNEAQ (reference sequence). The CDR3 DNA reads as TGTGCCAGCAGCTTAACGACAGGGTCCGGGGAGCTGTTTTTT. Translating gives CASSLTTGSGELFF.